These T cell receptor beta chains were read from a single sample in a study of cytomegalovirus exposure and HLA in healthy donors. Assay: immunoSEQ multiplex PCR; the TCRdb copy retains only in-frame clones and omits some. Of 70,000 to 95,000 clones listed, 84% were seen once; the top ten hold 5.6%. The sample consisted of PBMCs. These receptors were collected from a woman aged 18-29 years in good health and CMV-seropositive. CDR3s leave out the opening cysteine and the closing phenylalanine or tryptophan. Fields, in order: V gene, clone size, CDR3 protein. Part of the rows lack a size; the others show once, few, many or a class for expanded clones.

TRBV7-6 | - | ASSLGEHASYEQY
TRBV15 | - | ATSRDQNNEQF
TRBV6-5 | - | ASSSRAGGLNIQY
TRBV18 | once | ASSPTGPTADSNQPQH
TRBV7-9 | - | ASSFRGGAGEQF
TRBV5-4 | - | ASSPPGTRGAGELF
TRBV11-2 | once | ASSETGDYGYT
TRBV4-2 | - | ASSQETSGSPETQY
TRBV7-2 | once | ASTPRGGQGGYEQY
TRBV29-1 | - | SVQTGERITGANVLT
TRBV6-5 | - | ASSYEVRSYGYT
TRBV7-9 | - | ASSLRLAVQETQY
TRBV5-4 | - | ASSTGSGNTIY
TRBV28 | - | ASSTQGYGYT
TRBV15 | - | ATSRSRQGGQPQH
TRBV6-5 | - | ASSYNRNQETQY
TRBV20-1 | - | SAADNYEQY
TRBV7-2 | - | ASSAYSYGLADF
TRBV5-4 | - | ASRRTGLLYGYT
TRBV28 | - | ASSSTPRGGRETQY
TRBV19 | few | ASSIGQGNTEAF
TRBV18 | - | ASSQLDTTEAF
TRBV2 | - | ASSETGQGYEQY
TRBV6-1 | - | ASSEDYPLSREQY
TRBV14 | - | ASSQDIGGPAKNIQY
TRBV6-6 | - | ASSDRDNEPQH
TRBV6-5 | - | ASSHSLGLEDTEAF
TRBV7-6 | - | ASSPAGVSYEQY
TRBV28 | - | ASSLRTGNTEAF
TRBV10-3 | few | AIQNNQPQH
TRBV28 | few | ASTAAIRGGYT
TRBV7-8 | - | ASSPQDRPFVQY
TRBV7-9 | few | ASSLGDRNRGQPQH
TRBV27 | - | ASSFAGYEQY
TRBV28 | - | ASTINGQRINEKLF
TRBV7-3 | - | ASSPLVAVSYNEQF